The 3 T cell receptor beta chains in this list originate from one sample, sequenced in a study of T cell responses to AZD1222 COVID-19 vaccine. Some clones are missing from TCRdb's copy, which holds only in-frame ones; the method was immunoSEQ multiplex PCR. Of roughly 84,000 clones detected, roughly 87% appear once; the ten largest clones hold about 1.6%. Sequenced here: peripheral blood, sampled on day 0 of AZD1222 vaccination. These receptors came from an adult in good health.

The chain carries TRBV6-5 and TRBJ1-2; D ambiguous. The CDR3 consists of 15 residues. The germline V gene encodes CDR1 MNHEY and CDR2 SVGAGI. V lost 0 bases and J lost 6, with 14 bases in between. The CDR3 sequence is CASSYSRADINGYTF. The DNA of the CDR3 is TGTGCCAGCAGTTACTCGAGGGCGGATATCAATGGCTACACCTTC.

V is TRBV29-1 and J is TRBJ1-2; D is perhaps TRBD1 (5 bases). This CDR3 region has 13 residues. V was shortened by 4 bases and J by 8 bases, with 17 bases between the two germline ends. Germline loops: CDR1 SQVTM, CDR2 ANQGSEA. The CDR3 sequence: CSVGGLYTDGYTF. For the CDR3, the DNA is TGCAGCGTTGGGGGACTATACACAGACGGCTACACCTTC.

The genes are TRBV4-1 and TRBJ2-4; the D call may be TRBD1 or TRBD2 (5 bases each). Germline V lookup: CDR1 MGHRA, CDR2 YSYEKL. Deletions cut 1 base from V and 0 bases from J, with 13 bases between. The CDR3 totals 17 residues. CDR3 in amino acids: CASSQVGLALAKNIQYF. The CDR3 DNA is TGCGCCAGCAGCCAAGTGGGGCTAGCTTTAGCCAAAAACATTCAGTACTTC.